This record looks at one TCR beta chain sequence and its context. Its specificity is not known. Healthy adults negative for HIV, lacking recent acute infections or vaccinations, served as donors. Caucasian adults residing in Nashville, Tennessee made up all the donors. These data belong to a study of shared clonotypes between healthy human individuals. Study results and caveats: Compared with clonotypes that all four donors shared, non-shared clonotypes had lower generation probabilities. Memory subsets generally showed lower estimated richness than naive subsets.

Germline CDR1 GTSNPN, CDR2 SVGIG (reference sequence). V was clipped by 8 bases and J by 4 bases, with 20 bases between them. The CDR3 runs 15 residues. Generated by immunoSEQ multiplex PCR, the TCRdb table keeps only in-frame clones and is missing some. The sample shows about 680,000 clones, roughly 78% of them seen only once. The gene calls are TRBV30 and TRBJ2-2; D gene ambiguous. The sequence was collected from a woman aged 25 to 39 in good health. Sequencing input: memory CD4+ T cells sorted from blood. The subset denotes: CD45RA-negative fraction. The CDR3: CAINPGSMTTGELFF. CDR3 DNA sequence: TGTGCCATAAACCCGGGTTCGATGACCACCGGGGAGCTGTTTTTT.